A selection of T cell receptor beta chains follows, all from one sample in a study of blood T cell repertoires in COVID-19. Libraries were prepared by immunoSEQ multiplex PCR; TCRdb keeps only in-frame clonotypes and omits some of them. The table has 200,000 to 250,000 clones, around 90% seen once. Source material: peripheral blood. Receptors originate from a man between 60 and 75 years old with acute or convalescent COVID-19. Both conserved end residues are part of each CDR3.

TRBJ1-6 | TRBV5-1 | CASSLVGSGSYNSPLHF
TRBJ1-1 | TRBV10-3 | CAISDRQGASTEAFF
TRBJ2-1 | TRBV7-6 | CASSLGLAGVDEQFF
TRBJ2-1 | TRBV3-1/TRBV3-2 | CASSRQGGNEQFF
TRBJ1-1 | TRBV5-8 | CASSQTGMNTEAFF
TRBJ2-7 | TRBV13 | CASSRRRGSAAYEQYF
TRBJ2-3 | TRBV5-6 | CASSGGMADTQYF
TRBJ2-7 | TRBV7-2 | CASSSHAGTGTEQYF
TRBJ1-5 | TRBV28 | CASSFYYRGRGNQPQHF
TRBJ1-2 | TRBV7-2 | CASSLDRGGQGSLGYTF
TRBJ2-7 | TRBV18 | CASSPQGLGQGGTYEQYF
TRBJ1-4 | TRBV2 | CASSGAGVGEKLFF
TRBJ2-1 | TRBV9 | CASSFSSGGHNEQFF
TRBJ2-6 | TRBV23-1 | CASSSKRGSGANVLTF
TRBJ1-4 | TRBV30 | CAWGCGGCQGVNEKLFF
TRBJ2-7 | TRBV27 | CASSPRTGPLLYEQYF
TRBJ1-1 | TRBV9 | CASSPRDRGRAEAFF
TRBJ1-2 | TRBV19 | CASRTGSYGYTF
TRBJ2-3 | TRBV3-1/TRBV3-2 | CASSQSQVDTQYF
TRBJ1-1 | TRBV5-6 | CASSGSFRDMNTEAFF
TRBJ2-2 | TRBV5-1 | CASSLVAGGPTGELFF
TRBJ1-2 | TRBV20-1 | CSARDRGGYTF
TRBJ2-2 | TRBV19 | CASSPKGGYTGELFF
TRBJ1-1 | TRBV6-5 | CASSPRQGTNTEAFF
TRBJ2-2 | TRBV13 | CASSLGLAGELFF
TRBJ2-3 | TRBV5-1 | CASSRRSGGTDTQYF
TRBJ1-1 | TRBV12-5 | CASGLVRDRPFF
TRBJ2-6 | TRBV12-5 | CASGTSGSSNVLTF
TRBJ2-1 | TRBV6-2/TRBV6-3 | CASSGTSGHAYNEQFF
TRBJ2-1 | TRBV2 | CASSAVAGLYEQFF
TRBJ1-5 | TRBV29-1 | CSVGAVVGQPQHF
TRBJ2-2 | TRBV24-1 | CATSDPSGTNTGELFF
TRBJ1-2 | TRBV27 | CASSLAGTGPNYGYTF
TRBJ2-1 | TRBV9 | CASSFGAGVSYNEQFF
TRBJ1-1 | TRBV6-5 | CASSYTGVNTEAFF
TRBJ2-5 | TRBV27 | CASRRPRGGHQETQYF
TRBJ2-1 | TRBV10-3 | CAISDATGNNEQFF
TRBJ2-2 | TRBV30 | CAWRGTSGWTGELFF
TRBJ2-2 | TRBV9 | CASSVGLGTGELFF
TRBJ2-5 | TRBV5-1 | CASSLVPSGSLQETQYF
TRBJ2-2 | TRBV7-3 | CASSLGTGRSAGELFF
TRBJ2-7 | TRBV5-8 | CASSLIGGQGSSYEQYF
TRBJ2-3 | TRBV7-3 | CASSSNGGAGDTQYF
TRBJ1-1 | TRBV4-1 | CASSQDRVPNTEAFF
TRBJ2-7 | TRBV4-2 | CASSPRPRGSSYEQYF
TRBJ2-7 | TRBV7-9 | CASSLTGGLYEQYF
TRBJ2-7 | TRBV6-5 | CASTPDRVTSYEQYF
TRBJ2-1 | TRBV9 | CASSSPNGGQYEQFF
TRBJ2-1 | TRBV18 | CASSRVQSGGDNEQFF
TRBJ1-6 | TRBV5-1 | CASRTGGASGSPLHF
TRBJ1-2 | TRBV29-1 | CSVSETPSRGYTF
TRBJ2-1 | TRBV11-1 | CASTQRGETYNEQFF
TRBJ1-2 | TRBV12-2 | CASPKGAVTYGYTF
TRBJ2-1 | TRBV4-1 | CASSQGSFGRSSYNEQFF
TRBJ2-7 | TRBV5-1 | CASSPRGQGGEQYF